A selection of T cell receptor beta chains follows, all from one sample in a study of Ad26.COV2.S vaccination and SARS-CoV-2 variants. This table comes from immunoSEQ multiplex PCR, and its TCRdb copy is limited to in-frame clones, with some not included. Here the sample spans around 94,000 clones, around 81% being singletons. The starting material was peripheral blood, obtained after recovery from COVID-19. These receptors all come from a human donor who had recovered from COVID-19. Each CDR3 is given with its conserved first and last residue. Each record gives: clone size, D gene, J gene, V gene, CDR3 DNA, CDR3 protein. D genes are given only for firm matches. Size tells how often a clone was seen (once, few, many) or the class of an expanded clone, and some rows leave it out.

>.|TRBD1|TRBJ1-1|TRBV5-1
TGCGCCAGCAAGACAGGGGGCGGACAGAACACTGAAGCTTTCTTT
CASKTGGGQNTEAFF
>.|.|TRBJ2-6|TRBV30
TGTGCCTGGAGTGCACCTTATAAGGTAGGAAGAACAGCCTTCGGGGCCAACGTCCTGACTTTC
CAWSAPYKVGRTAFGANVLTF
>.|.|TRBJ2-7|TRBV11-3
TGTGCCAGCAGCTTAGGCACAGGAAACGACTACGAGCAGTACTTC
CASSLGTGNDYEQYF
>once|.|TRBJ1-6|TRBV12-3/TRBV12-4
TGTGCCAGCAGTTTGGAGGATAATTCACCCCTCCACTTT
CASSLEDNSPLHF
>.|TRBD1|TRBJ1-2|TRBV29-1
TGCAGCGTAGCACAGGGACAGGACTATGGCTACACCTTC
CSVAQGQDYGYTF
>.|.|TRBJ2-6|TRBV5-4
TGTGCCAGCAGCTTGGCCGGTTCTGGGGCCAACGTCCTGACTTTC
CASSLAGSGANVLTF
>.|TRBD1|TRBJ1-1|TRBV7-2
TGTGCCAGCAGCTTGAGTGGACAGGGGGTGAACACTGAAGCTTTCTTT
CASSLSGQGVNTEAFF
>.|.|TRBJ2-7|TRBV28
TGTGCCAGCAGTTTAGCGGCAGGGGTATCCTACGAGCAGTACTTC
CASSLAAGVSYEQYF
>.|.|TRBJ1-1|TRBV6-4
TGTGCCAGCAGTGAGGAGCGGAACACTGAAGCTTTCTTT
CASSEERNTEAFF
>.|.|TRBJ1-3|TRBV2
TGTGCCAGCCACAGAGACTCTGGAAACACCATATATTTT
CASHRDSGNTIYF